The present TCR beta chain was sequenced within a study of blood T cell repertoires in COVID-19. The CDR3 sequence is 17 residues long. Losses at the gene ends were 4 bases for V and 6 bases for J; bases not matched to a gene: 11. Germline V gene data show CDR1 as MGHRA and CDR2 as YSYEKL. Enrolled during active infection, Seattle patients were then followed longitudinally. The table came from immunoSEQ multiplex PCR; TCRdb's copy has only in-frame clones and leaves some out. The sample shows some 49,000 clones, over 90% of them seen only once. Sequencing input: peripheral blood. The sequence was collected from a man aged 60 to 69 with COVID-19, enrolled during active disease. The chain links TRBV4-1 to TRBJ1-5; 11 positions match TRBD1. This chain's CDR3 is CASSLQPGTGGSQPQHF. CDR3 nucleotide sequence: TGCGCCAGCAGCCTCCAACCAGGGACAGGGGGGAGTCAGCCCCAGCATTTT.